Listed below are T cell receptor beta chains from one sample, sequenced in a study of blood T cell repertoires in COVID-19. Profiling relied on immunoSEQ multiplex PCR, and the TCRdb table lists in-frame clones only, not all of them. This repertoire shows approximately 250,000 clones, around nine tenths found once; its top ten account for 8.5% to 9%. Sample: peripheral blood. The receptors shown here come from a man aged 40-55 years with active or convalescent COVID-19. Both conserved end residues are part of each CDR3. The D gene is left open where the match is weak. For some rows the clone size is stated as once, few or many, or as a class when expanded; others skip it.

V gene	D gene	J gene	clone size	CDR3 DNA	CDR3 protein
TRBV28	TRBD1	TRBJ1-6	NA	TGTGCCAGCAGTACCCACAGGGGCACCTATAATTCACCCCTCCACTTT	CASSTHRGTYNSPLHF
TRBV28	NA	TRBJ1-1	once	TGTGCCAGCAGTCGGACAGTATCGAACACTGAAGCTTTCTTT	CASSRTVSNTEAFF
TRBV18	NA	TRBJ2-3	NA	TGTGCCAGCTCCCTCGACTGGCCCACAGATACGCAGTATTTT	CASSLDWPTDTQYF
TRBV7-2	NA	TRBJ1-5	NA	TGTGCCAGCAGACTTCCGGGGGGGGCCCATCAGCCCCAGCATTTT	CASRLPGGAHQPQHF
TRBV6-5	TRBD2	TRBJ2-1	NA	TGTGCCAGCGCCCTCGGGACTAGTGGATGGGAGCAGTTCTTC	CASALGTSGWEQFF
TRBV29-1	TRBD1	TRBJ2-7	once	TGCAGCGTCCTCGGACAGGGGACCTACGAGCAGTACTTC	CSVLGQGTYEQYF
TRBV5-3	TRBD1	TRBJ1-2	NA	TGTGCCAGAAGCCCAAGACAGGGGGCGGGTGATGGCTACACCTTC	CARSPRQGAGDGYTF
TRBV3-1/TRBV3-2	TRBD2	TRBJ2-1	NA	TGTGCCAGCAGCCGTAGCGGGAGCAATGAGCAGTTCTTC	CASSRSGSNEQFF
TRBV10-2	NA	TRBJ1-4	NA	TGCGCCAGCAGTGAGCAGGGGTCTGAAAAACTGTTTTTT	CASSEQGSEKLFF
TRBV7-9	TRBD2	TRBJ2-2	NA	TGTGCCAGCAGCTTAGGTCGGGGGACTAGCGAGAACACCGGGGAGCTGTTTTTT	CASSLGRGTSENTGELFF
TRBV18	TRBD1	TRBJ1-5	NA	TGTGCCAGCTCACCACACGACAGGGGTGGCCAGCCCCAGCATTTT	CASSPHDRGGQPQHF
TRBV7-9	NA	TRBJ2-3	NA	TGTGCCAGCAGCTTGAACCCCTCGTTCGAGGCAGATACGCAGTATTTT	CASSLNPSFEADTQYF
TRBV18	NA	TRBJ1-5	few	TGTGCCAGCTCACCGTCAGGAGGCGATCAGCCCCAGCATTTT	CASSPSGGDQPQHF
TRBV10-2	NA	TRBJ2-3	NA	TGCGCCAGCAGTGAGTCAAAGGTGGGGCGCAGGACAGATACGCAGTATTTT	CASSESKVGRRTDTQYF
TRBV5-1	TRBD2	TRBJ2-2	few	TGCGCCAGCAGCTGGTTAGCGGGATTCGCCGGGGAGCTGTTTTTT	CASSWLAGFAGELFF